This T cell receptor (beta chain) was obtained from a study of blood T cell repertoires in COVID-19. Whole-study context: The cDNA or gDNA used as material had been derived from T cells, B-cell-depleted T cells, or PBMCs.

Under the authors' procedure: By means of reference gene primer amplification, nucleated cell counts were estimated. TCRdb's table, derived via immunoSEQ multiplex PCR, lists solely in-frame clones and lacks some. The D gene and trimming were derived from the DNA, and the V and J assignments and clone size from that table. This table holds about 130,000 clones, about four fifths found once. Germline CDR1 reads MNHEY; CDR2 reads SMNVEV (reference sequence). This CDR3 has 17 residues. Trimming took off 3 bases at V and 13 bases at J, with 25 bases between the two ends. The TCR sequence derives from a woman of 80 years or more with acute or convalescent COVID-19. Sequencing was done on a sample of peripheral blood. V usage is TRBV27 and J usage is TRBJ1-6; tentative D call: TRBD1 (6 bases). The DNA for the CDR3 is TGTGCCAGCAGTTTTTTCCCCGATGACAGGCCCTCCAGGCCCCTCCACTTT. As protein: CASSFFPDDRPSRPLHF.